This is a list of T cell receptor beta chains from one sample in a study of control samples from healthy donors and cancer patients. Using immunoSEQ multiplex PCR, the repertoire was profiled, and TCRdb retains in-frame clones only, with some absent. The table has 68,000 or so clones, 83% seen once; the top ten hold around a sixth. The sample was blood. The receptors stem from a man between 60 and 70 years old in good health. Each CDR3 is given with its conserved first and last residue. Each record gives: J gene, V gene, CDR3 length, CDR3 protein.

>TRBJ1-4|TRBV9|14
CASSVRPGGEKLFF
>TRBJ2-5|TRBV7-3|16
CASTPSPGEDQETQYF
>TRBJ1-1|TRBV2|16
CASGASSGTVNTEAFF
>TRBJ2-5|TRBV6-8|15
CASSRGQGYCETQYF
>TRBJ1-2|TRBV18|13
CASSVTGGLGYTF
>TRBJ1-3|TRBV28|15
CASRFGGSSGNTIYF
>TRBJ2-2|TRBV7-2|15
CASSLASGNTGELFF
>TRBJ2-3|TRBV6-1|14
CASSESQVGDTQYF
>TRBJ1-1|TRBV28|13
CATRSGRDTEAFF
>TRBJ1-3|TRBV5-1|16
CASSPDSSRSGNTIYF
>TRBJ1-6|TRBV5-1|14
CASSLGQEYSPLHF
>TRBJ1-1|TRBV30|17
CAWSGQGFTPRNTEAFF
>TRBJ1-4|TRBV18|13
CASSPQGYEKLFF
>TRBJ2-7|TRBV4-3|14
CASSQVDSPYEQYF
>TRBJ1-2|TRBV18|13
CASSPDSYYGYTF
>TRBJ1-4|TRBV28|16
CASSSQRNRGGEKLFF
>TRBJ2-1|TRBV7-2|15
CASSLYSSVYNEQFF
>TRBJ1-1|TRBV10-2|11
CASNFGQEAFF